Listed below are T cell receptor beta chains from one sample, sequenced in a study of T cell responses to AZD1222 COVID-19 vaccine. Some clones are missing from TCRdb's copy, which holds only in-frame ones; the method was immunoSEQ multiplex PCR. The profile shows about 83,000 clones, 90% to 95% of them singletons. The sequences come from peripheral blood, collected on day 0 of MenACWY control vaccination. The receptors here all came from an adult in good health. Each CDR3 is given without its conserved first and last residue. Each record gives: V gene, CDR3 protein.

TRBV29-1	STAGEAGGRETQY
TRBV11-3	ASSLTLNTEAF
TRBV28	ASSPDGGSGNTIY
TRBV7-2	ASSPAGREEKLF
TRBV6-5	ASKQANYGYT
TRBV5-6	ASSLFGQGAAGQPQH
TRBV27	ASRTGTSLNTEAF
TRBV28	ASSYSMTGGGYEQY
TRBV18	ASSPATTTGELF
TRBV6-2/TRBV6-3	ASSTGTSQETQY
TRBV7-2	ASSLDRGSEKLF
TRBV7-8	ASSLGPTGNTIY
TRBV2	ASSVYSGSYEQY
TRBV27	ASSVRASISGANVLT
TRBV20-1	SARDTPYAF
TRBV19	ASSYSRGHGTDTQY
TRBV5-6	ASSLVRGASSYEQY
TRBV9	ASSVAVGGWTDTQY
TRBV7-7	ASSFGGSTDTQY
TRBV27	ASSLGHSSYNEQF
TRBV25-1	ASSDGYNSPLH
TRBV2	ASTERVSGNTIY
TRBV11-2	ASSRWTTEAF
TRBV30	AWSKLQGGWHSGANVLT
TRBV4-1	ASSQGQGGGTEAF
TRBV5-4	ASSLQEWSDTQY
TRBV19	ASNRRPSGTTNEKLF
TRBV2	ATEGTGLTPLH
TRBV6-6	ASSYSQGQDGYT
TRBV9	ASSLGNGYT
TRBV5-4	ASSLGGIGGYEQY
TRBV7-3	ASSPSSDSYNEQF
TRBV30	AKGQGGGYT
TRBV28	ASSLRLAGGEEEQF
TRBV19	ATRFGDLTEAF
TRBV11-3	ASSLGDTNTGELF
TRBV27	ASSSTGTEMNTEAF
TRBV9	ASSGGMNTEAF
TRBV27	ASTSWGGEQY
TRBV7-2	ASSLGGLAGAGEQY
TRBV18	ASSPITGGAGEKLF
TRBV6-5	ASRLTARVMAQH
TRBV28	ASNLNLETEAF
TRBV7-8	ASSLAISGSSNTQY
TRBV30	AWKAGPTDTQY
TRBV7-9	ASSRVRNEDNEQF
TRBV9	ASSATYTGELF
TRBV11-1	ASSLGAEQF
TRBV23-1	ASSQVPSCNEQF
TRBV7-2	ASSQTGSYT
TRBV19	ASSTDAGGIQTQY
TRBV5-1	ASSLAGSGRREQF
TRBV30	AWSTLEGQPQH
TRBV6-6	ASSPGTGYTYEQY
TRBV2	ASKLAEIYEQY